This is a list of T cell receptor beta chains from one sample in a study of CD8 T cells in Susac syndrome. TCRdb itself ran the immunoSEQ multiplex PCR reads through MiXCR, one entry per CDR3 protein. This table has some 240,000 distinct CDR3 sequences, about 96% appearing once. Source material: CD4+ T cells from PBMCs. All receptors come from a human donor with Susac syndrome. Each CDR3 is given with its conserved first and last residue. D genes are given only for firm matches. Clone size appears in some rows only: once, few, many, or a class for an expanded clone.

.,TRBV3-1,TRBD2,TRBJ2-1,CASSQTRGTRKFF,TGTGCCAGCAGCCAGACTAGGGGGACTAGAAAGTTCTTC
once,TRBV9,.,TRBJ2-2,CASSASLGTSGTGELFF,TGTGCCAGCAGCGCCTCCCTAGGGACTTCCGGCACCGGGGAGCTGTTTTTT
.,TRBV20-1,.,TRBJ1-1,CSAAGGGDTEAFF,TGCAGTGCCGCCGGCGGGGGAGATACTGAAGCTTTCTTT
.,TRBV29-1,.,TRBJ1-2,CSVETGYTF,TGCAGCGTTGAAACCGGCTACACCTTC
.,TRBV30,.,TRBJ1-5,CAWSEAGLTPQHF,TGTGCCTGGAGTGAAGCAGGGCTCACGCCCCAGCATTTT
.,TRBV29-1,.,TRBJ1-1,CSGVEGKAEAFF,TGCAGCGGGGTGGAAGGCAAGGCTGAAGCTTTCTTT
.,TRBV5-6,.,TRBJ2-7,CASSLFTRREQYF,TGTGCCAGCAGCTTGTTCACGCGTCGCGAGCAGTACTTC
.,TRBV28,TRBD2,TRBJ2-1,CASSLSGGSSNEQFF,TGTGCCAGCAGTTTGTCTGGCGGGAGTAGTAATGAGCAGTTCTTC
.,TRBV11-2,.,TRBJ2-7,CASSPFRDYEQYF,TGTGCCAGCAGCCCCTTCAGGGACTACGAGCAGTACTTC
.,TRBV7-8,.,TRBJ2-1,CASSLDTRSYNEQFF,TGTGCCAGCAGCTTAGATACACGCTCCTACAATGAGCAGTTCTTC
.,TRBV14,.,TRBJ2-3,CASSQWPSLHTPSTDTQYF,TGTGCCAGCAGCCAATGGCCTAGCCTACACACCCCTAGCACAGATACGCAGTATTTT
.,TRBV9,.,TRBJ1-5,CASSVGVNSNQPQHF,TGTGCCAGCAGCGTAGGGGTGAATAGCAATCAGCCCCAGCATTTT
.,TRBV11-3,.,TRBJ2-5,CASSPGTHGGETQYF,TGTGCCAGCAGCCCCGGGACACACGGGGGGGAGACCCAGTACTTC
.,TRBV20-1,.,TRBJ2-7,CRGPVYEQYF,TGCAGGGGTCCCGTTTACGAGCAGTACTTC
.,TRBV5-1,.,TRBJ1-2,CASSPEKAGYTF,TGCGCCAGCAGCCCTGAAAAGGCTGGCTACACCTTC
.,TRBV28,TRBD1,TRBJ1-1,CASSSEGAGHTEAFF,TGTGCCAGCAGTTCCGAGGGGGCGGGGCACACTGAAGCTTTCTTT
.,TRBV19,TRBD2,TRBJ2-5,CASSPRGSGSSETQYF,TGTGCCAGTAGTCCCCGCGGTAGCGGGAGCTCGGAGACCCAGTACTTC
.,TRBV29-1,TRBD2,TRBJ2-7,CSVEASGRAGGREQYF,TGCAGCGTTGAAGCCTCGGGGCGAGCGGGAGGGAGGGAGCAGTACTTC
.,TRBV19,TRBD2,TRBJ2-6,CASSRTSGSSGANVLTF,TGTGCCAGTAGTAGAACTAGCGGAAGCTCTGGGGCCAACGTCCTGACTTTC
.,TRBV29-1,TRBD2,TRBJ2-1,CSVDGTRSYNEQFF,TGCAGCGTCGACGGGACTAGATCCTACAATGAGCAGTTCTTC
.,TRBV18,.,TRBJ1-4,CASSQYNEKLFF,TGTGCCAGCTCACAGTATAATGAAAAACTGTTTTTT
.,TRBV3-1,.,TRBJ2-2,CASSQPIPGDTGELFF,TGTGCCAGCAGCCAACCCATACCAGGCGACACCGGGGAGCTGTTTTTT
few,TRBV18,TRBD2,TRBJ2-1,CASSRTSGYNEQFF,TGTGCCAGCTCACGGACTAGCGGCTACAATGAGCAGTTCTTC
.,TRBV15,TRBD1,TRBJ2-7,CATSRDNTYRDRAYEQYF,TGTGCCACCAGCAGAGATAACACGTACCGGGACAGAGCTTACGAGCAGTACTTC
once,TRBV28,TRBD1,TRBJ2-3,CASSSSGTGVADTQYF,TGTGCCAGCAGTTCCTCCGGGACAGGGGTGGCAGATACGCAGTATTTT
.,TRBV7-3,TRBD1,TRBJ2-2,CASSFWAGGNTGELFF,TGTGCCAGCAGCTTCTGGGCAGGGGGCAACACCGGGGAGCTGTTTTTT
few,TRBV7-7,TRBD2,TRBJ2-5,CASSLSGREETQYF,TGTGCTAGCAGCTTAAGCGGGAGGGAAGAGACCCAGTACTTC
.,TRBV20-1,.,TRBJ2-3,CSARSGGLDTQYF,TGCAGTGCTAGAAGCGGAGGGTTGGATACGCAGTATTTT
.,TRBV3-1,.,TRBJ1-5,CASSRSQGQPQHF,TGTGCCAGCAGCCGCTCCCAGGGCCAGCCCCAGCATTTT
.,TRBV5-1,.,TRBJ2-5,CASSARGYRGVQETQYF,TGCGCCAGCTCAGCTCGGGGTTATAGGGGAGTTCAAGAGACCCAGTACTTC
.,TRBV20-1,.,TRBJ1-4,CSASGLGEKLFF,TGCAGTGCATCGGGACTCGGGGAAAAACTGTTTTTT
once,TRBV20-1,TRBD1,TRBJ2-1,CSARAWDRGNNEQFF,TGCAGTGCTAGAGCGTGGGACAGGGGCAACAATGAGCAGTTCTTC
.,TRBV6-6,.,TRBJ1-2,CASSYSSGAGGYTF,TGTGCCAGCAGTTACTCCTCCGGCGCGGGAGGCTACACCTTC
.,TRBV25-1,.,TRBJ2-1,CASSEFSGNEQFF,TGTGCCAGCAGTGAATTTTCAGGGAATGAGCAGTTCTTC
.,TRBV29-1,.,TRBJ1-1,CSVERSGQEAFF,TGCAGCGTTGAACGTTCTGGACAGGAAGCTTTCTTT
.,TRBV3-1,.,TRBJ2-3,CASSQARTDTQYF,TGTGCCAGCAGCCAAGCCCGCACAGATACGCAGTATTTT
.,TRBV4-2,.,TRBJ2-7,CASSQEGGGTIYEQYF,TGTGCCAGCAGCCAAGAAGGTGGAGGGACAATCTACGAGCAGTACTTC
.,TRBV11-2,.,TRBJ1-5,CASSFSSGNQPQHF,TGTGCCAGCAGCTTTTCTTCAGGGAATCAGCCCCAGCATTTT
.,TRBV7-7,.,TRBJ2-6,CASSLAGPGTGANVLTF,TGTGCTAGCAGCTTAGCAGGGCCAGGGACTGGGGCCAACGTCCTGACTTTC
.,TRBV20-1,.,TRBJ1-1,CSARVLGEAFF,TGCAGTGCTAGAGTGCTGGGAGAAGCTTTCTTT
.,TRBV15,.,TRBJ1-1,CATSRVVDRYTEAFF,TGTGCCACCAGCAGAGTGGTGGATAGGTACACTGAAGCTTTCTTT
.,TRBV20-1,.,TRBJ1-5,CSARGPDPNQPQHF,TGCAGTGCTAGAGGGCCGGATCCCAATCAGCCCCAGCATTTT
.,TRBV20-1,.,TRBJ1-1,CSATGFAVSEAFF,TGCAGTGCTACAGGGTTCGCGGTCTCTGAAGCTTTCTTT
.,TRBV13,.,TRBJ2-7,CASSQRGFLVYEQYF,TGTGCCAGCAGCCAGCGCGGATTCCTGGTCTACGAGCAGTACTTC
.,TRBV3-1,TRBD1,TRBJ1-2,CASSQLVATGDGYTF,TGTGCCAGCAGCCAACTGGTGGCCACAGGGGATGGCTACACCTTC
.,TRBV12-3/TRBV12-4,TRBD1,TRBJ1-1,CASTNRGLNTEAFF,TGTGCCAGCACCAACAGGGGCTTGAACACTGAAGCTTTCTTT
.,TRBV29-1,TRBD1,TRBJ2-1,CSGEVGGLGEQFF,TGCAGCGGCGAGGTAGGGGGCCTAGGGGAGCAGTTCTTC